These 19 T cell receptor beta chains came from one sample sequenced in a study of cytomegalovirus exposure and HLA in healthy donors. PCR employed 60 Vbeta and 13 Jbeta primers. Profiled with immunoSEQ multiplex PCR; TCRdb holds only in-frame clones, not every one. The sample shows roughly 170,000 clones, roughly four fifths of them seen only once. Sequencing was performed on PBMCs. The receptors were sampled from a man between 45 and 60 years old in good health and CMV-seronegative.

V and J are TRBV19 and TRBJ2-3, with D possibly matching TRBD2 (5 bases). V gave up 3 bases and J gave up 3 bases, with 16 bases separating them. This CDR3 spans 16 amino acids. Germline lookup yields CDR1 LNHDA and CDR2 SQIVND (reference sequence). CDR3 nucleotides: TGTGCCAGTAGTATCCCCACTAGAGGGAGTACAGATACGCAGTATTTT. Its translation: CASSIPTRGSTDTQYF.

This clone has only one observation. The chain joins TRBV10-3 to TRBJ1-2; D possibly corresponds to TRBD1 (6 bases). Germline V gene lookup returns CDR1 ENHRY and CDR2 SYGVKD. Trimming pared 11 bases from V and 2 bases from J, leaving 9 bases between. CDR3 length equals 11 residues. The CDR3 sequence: CASGQNYGYTF. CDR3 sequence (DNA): TGTGCCTCCGGACAGAACTATGGCTACACCTTC.

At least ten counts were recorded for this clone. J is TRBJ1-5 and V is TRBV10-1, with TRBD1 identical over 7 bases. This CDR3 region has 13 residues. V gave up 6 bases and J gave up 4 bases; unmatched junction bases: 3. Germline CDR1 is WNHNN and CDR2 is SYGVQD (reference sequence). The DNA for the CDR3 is TGCGCCAGCAGGGGACAGCAAAATCAGCCCCAGCATTTT. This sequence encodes CASRGQQNQPQHF.

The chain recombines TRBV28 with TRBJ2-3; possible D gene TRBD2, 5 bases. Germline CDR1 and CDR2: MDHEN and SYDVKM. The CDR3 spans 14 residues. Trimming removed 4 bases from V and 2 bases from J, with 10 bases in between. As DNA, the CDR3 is TGTGCCAGCAGTTCCCGGACTTTCACAGATACGCAGTATTTT. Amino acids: CASSSRTFTDTQYF.

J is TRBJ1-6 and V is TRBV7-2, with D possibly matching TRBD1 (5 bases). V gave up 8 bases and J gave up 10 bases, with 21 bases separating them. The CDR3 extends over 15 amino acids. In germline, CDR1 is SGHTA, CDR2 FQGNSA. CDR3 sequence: CASGPHGLGQSPLHF. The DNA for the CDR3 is TGTGCCAGCGGCCCCCACGGGTTGGGGCAGTCACCCCTCCACTTT. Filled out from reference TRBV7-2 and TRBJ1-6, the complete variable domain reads GAGVSQSPSNKVTEKGKDVELRCDPISGHTALYWYRQSLGQGLEFLIYFQGNSAPDKSGLPSDRFSAERTGGSVSTLTIQRTQQEDSAVYLCASGPHGLGQSPLHFGNGTRLTVT.

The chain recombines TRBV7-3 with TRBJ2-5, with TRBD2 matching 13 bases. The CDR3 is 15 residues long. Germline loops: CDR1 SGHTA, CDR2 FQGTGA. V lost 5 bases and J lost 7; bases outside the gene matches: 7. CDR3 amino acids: CASSPGLAGVGTQYF. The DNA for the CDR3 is TGTGCCAGCAGCCCCGGACTAGCGGGGGTAGGGACCCAGTACTTC.

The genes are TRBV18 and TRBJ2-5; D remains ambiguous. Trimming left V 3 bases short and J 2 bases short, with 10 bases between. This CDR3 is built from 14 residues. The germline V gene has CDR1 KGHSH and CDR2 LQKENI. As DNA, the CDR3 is TGTGCCAGCTCACCTGGTCGCAGACAAGAGACCCAGTACTTC. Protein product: CASSPGRRQETQYF.

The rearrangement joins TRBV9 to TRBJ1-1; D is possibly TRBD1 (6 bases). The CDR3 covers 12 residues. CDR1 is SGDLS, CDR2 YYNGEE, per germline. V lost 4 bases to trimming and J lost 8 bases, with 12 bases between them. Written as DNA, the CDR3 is TGTGCCAGCAGCCCCCAGACAGGAGAAGCTTTCTTT. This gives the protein CASSPQTGEAFF.

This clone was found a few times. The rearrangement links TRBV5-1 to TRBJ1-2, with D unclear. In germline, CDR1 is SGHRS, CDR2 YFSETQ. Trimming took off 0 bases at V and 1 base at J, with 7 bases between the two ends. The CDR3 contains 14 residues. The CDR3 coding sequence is TGCGCCAGCAGCTTGGACAGTTATAACTATGGCTACACCTTC. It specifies CASSLDSYNYGYTF.

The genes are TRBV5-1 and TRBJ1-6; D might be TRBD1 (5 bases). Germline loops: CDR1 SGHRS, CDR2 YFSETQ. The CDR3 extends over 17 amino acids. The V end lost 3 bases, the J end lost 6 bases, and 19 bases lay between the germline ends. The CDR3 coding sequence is TGCGCCAGCAGCTCGCATCAGGGTATAGGGCCTAATTCACCCCTCCACTTT. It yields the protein CASSSHQGIGPNSPLHF.

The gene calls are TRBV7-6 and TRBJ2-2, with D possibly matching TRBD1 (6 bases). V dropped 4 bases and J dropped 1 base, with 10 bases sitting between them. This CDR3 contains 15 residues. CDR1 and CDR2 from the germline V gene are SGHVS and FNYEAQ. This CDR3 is CASSWTDRNTGELFF. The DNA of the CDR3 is TGTGCCAGCAGCTGGACGGACAGGAACACCGGGGAGCTGTTTTTT.

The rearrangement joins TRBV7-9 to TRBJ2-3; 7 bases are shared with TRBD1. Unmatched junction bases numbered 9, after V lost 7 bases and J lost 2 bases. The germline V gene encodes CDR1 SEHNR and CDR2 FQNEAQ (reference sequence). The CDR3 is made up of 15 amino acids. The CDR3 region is CASTPRDRPTDTQYF. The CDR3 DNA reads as TGTGCCAGCACCCCCCGGGACAGACCCACAGATACGCAGTATTTT.

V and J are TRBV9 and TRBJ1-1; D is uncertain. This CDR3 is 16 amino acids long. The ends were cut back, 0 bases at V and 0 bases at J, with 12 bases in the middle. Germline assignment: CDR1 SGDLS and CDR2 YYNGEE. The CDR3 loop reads CASSVAGVGVNTEAFF. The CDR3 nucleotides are TGTGCCAGCAGCGTAGCTGGGGTGGGAGTGAACACTGAAGCTTTCTTT.

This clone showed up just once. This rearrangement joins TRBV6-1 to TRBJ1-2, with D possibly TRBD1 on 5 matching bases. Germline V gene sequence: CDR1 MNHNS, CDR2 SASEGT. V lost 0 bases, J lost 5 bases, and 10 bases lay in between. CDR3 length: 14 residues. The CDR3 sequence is CASSEAERGYGYTF. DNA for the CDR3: TGTGCCAGCAGTGAAGCGGAAAGGGGATATGGCTACACCTTC.

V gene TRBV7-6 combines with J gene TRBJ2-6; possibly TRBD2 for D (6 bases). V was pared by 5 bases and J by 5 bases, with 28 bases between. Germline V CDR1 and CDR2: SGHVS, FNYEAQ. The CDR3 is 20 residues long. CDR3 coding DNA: TGTGCCAGCAGCAGCCGGGACGGACTACGAAACCTTCTAAGGGCCAACGTCCTGACTTTC. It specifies CASSSRDGLRNLLRANVLTF. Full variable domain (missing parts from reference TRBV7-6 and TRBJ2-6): GAGVSQSPRYKVTKRGQDVALRCDPISGHVSLYWYRQALGQGPEFLTYFNYEAQQDKSGLPNDRFSAERPEGSISTLTIQRTEQRDSAMYRCASSSRDGLRNLLRANVLTFGAGSRLTVL.

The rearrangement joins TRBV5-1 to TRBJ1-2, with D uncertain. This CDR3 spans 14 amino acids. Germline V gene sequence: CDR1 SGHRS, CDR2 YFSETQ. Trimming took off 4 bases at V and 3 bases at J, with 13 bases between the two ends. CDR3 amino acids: CASSGVLRDYGYTF. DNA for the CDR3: TGCGCCAGCAGCGGAGTATTGAGGGACTATGGCTACACCTTC.

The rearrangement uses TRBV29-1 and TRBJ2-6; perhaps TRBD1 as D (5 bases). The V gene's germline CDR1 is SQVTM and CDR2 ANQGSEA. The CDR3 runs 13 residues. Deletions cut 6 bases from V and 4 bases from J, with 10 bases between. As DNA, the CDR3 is TGCAGCGTCGGACAAAGCGGGGCCAACGTCCTGACTTTC. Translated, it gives CSVGQSGANVLTF.

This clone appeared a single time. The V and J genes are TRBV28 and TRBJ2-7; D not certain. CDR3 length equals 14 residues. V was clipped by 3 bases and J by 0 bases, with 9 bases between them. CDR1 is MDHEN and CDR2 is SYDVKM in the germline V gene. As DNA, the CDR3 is TGTGCCAGCAGTTTGTCAGTACCCTCCTACGAGCAGTACTTC. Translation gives CASSLSVPSYEQYF.

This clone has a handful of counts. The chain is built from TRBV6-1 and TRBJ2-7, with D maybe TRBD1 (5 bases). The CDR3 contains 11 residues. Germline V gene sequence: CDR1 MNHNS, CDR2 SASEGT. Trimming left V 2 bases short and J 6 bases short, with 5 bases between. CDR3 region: CASSERGEQYF. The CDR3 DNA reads TGTGCCAGCAGTGAAAGGGGCGAGCAGTACTTC.